What follows is one TCR beta chain and its context. The source of the sample is a study of blood T cell repertoires in COVID-19. Study-level background: COVID-19 samples from acute and convalescent phases originated in the United States, Italy and Spain. Sources were T cells, B-cell-depleted T cells, or PBMCs; the material itself was cDNA or gDNA.

This table comes from immunoSEQ multiplex PCR, and its TCRdb copy is limited to in-frame clones, with some not included. The repertoire holds about 160,000 clones, with around 85% as singletons. CDR1 and CDR2 (germline): SGHNT, YENEEA. Trimming shortened V by 1 base and J by 3 bases, and 9 bases separated the two germline ends. There are 15 residues in the CDR3. Source material: peripheral blood. J is TRBJ2-2 and V is TRBV11-3, with D tentatively TRBD1 (5 bases). This clonotype was sampled from a human donor with acute or convalescent COVID-19. The donor label of this sample is uncertain. The DNA for the CDR3 is TGTGCCAGCAGCTTAGGCCAGGGTGACACCGGGGAGCTGTTTTTT. Translated, it gives CASSLGQGDTGELFF.